This T cell receptor (beta chain) emerged from a study of regulatory and conventional T cells in RAG deficiency. Notes on the study in general: RAG-deficient patients showed markedly lower Shannon entropy and higher Simpson indices than control T-cell subsets. Compared with controls, unique Treg TCR beta sequences dropped around 110-fold in Omenn syndrome and CID/AS.

Genomic DNA came from blood regulatory T cells gated CD4+ CD25-high CD127-low. Worth noting for this clone: Its cognate antigen is unknown.

The data were produced by immunoSEQ multiplex PCR, yet TCRdb's version contains in-frame clones alone and is incomplete. The sample carries about 9,400 clones, more than 70% recorded once. This sample was also put to use in a study of regulatory T cells. That paper states: Amplification used 52 TRBV primers and 13 TRBJ primers.

The sequencing input was Tregs sorted from blood. This TCR was recovered from a human donor in good health.

This CDR3 is CASTHSKLGRGPYEQYF. CDR3 in DNA: TGTGCCAGTACTCATTCGAAGTTGGGTAGAGGGCCGTACGAGCAGTACTTC. The V call is TRBV19, the J call TRBJ2-7; D may be TRBD2 (5 bases). This CDR3 is built from 17 residues. CDR1 is LNHDA, CDR2 SQIVND, per germline (reference sequence). V lost 7 bases to trimming and J lost 4 bases, with 26 bases between them.